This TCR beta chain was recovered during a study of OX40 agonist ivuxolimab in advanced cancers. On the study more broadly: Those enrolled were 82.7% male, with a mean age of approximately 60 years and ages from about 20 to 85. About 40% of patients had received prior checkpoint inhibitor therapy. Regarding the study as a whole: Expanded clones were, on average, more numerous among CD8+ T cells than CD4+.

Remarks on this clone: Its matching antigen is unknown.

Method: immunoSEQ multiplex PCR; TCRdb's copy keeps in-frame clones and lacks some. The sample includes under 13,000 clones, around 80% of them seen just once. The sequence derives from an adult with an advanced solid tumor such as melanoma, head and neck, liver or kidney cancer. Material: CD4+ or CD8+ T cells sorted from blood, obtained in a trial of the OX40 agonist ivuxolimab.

DNA of the CDR3: TGTGCCAGCAGCTTTAACAGACAGGGGGACGCTTTCTTT. The encoded protein is CASSFNRQGDAFF. The chain carries TRBV5-8 and TRBJ1-1; 9 nucleotides match TRBD1. Germline V lookup: CDR1 SGHTS, CDR2 YDEGEE. Unmatched junction bases numbered 7, after V lost 2 bases and J lost 11 bases. The CDR3 sequence is 13 residues long.